The 12 T cell receptor beta chains reported below all come from one sample, sequenced in a study of regulatory T cells in long-lasting Graves disease. Time point meaning: persistent/refractory GD, antithyroid drugs over 5 years with positive TRAb. PBMC-extracted RNA yielded the TCR library. Library construction for TCR beta used iRepertoire HTBI primers and Arm-PCR of CDR3 regions. Using its own MiXCR run on the multiplex PCR reads, TCRdb lists one record per CDR3 protein. Of a few hundred thousand distinct CDR3 sequences listed, less than 25% are singletons. The starting material was peripheral blood mononuclear cells (PBMCs), obtained when the disease was refractory, from a patient treated with antithyroid drugs. These receptors all come from a female donor with Graves disease.

This clonotype was recorded a few times. The chain recombines TRBV27 with TRBJ1-2; possibly TRBD1 for D (6 bases). The CDR3 contains 13 residues. In germline, CDR1 is MNHEY, CDR2 SMNVEV (reference sequence). Trimming left V 1 base short and J 6 bases short, with 9 bases between. The CDR3, as DNA: TGTGCCAGCAGTTTATGGGCAGGGGATGGCTACACCTTC. It is translated as CASSLWAGDGYTF.

A few counts support this clonotype. The chain has TRBV29-1 and TRBJ2-7, with 9 bases lining up with TRBD2. The germline V gene has CDR1 SQVTM and CDR2 ANQGSEA. The CDR3 has 14 residues. The V and J ends lost 4 bases and 3 bases, in that order; junction bases with no gene match: 7. CDR3 in amino acids: CSVATSGNYYEQYF. CDR3 nucleotide sequence: TGCAGCGTTGCGACTAGCGGAAACTACTACGAGCAGTACTTC.

This clonotype came up many times. This chain joins TRBV11-2 and TRBJ2-1; 10 bases agree with TRBD2. The V segment lost 5 bases and the J segment 7 bases; nucleotides outside the gene matches: 8. There are 15 residues in the CDR3. The V gene's germline CDR1 is SGHAT and CDR2 FQNNGV. CDR3 DNA: TGTGCCAGCAGCCGTATAGCGGGAGGTTCTAATGAGCAGTTCTTC. Protein sequence: CASSRIAGGSNEQFF.

This clonotype came up many times. The junction shows a germline mismatch at one end, possibly a read error. V usage is TRBV12-3 or TRBV12-4 and J usage is TRBJ1-2; no clear D gene. The CDR3 is 14 residues long. CDR3 coding DNA: TGTGCCAGCAGCTTAGGTAACCGCAACTATGGCTACACCTTC. Protein product: CASSLGNRNYGYTF.

The sample holds a few counts of this clonotype. The CDR3, as DNA: TGTGCCAGTGGTTGGACGGCAACTAATGAAAAACTGTTTTTT. Translated, it gives CASGWTATNEKLFF. The chain uses TRBV19 and TRBJ1-4; no clear D gene. This CDR3 comprises 14 residues. Between the trimmed V and J ends, which lost 8 bases and 0 bases, there was a span of 10 bases. Germline loops: CDR1 LNHDA, CDR2 SQIVND (reference sequence).

The chain links TRBV5-1 to TRBJ2-7, with TRBD2 identical over 13 bases. The CDR3 runs 14 residues. The trim removed 3 bases at V and 6 bases at J, leaving 3 bases unmatched. Germline V gene lookup returns CDR1 SGHRS and CDR2 YFSETQ. The CDR3 nucleotides read TGCGCCAGCAGCTCGGGACTAGCGGGGACCGAGCAGTACTTC. Its translation: CASSSGLAGTEQYF.

This clonotype has more than one count but fewer than ten. The V call is TRBV28, the J call TRBJ2-7, with D uncertain. Between the trimmed V and J ends, which lost 1 base and 7 bases, there was a span of 5 bases. The CDR3 extends over 11 amino acids. Germline V CDR1 and CDR2: MDHEN, SYDVKM. This CDR3 is CASSLLLEQYF. The CDR3, as DNA: TGTGCCAGCAGTTTATTGTTAGAGCAGTACTTC.

This clonotype has just a few counts. V and J are TRBV7-6 and TRBJ2-7; tentatively, D is TRBD2 (6 bases). Germline values: CDR1 SGHVS, CDR2 FNYEAQ. The CDR3 contains 13 residues. V was trimmed by 3 bases and J by 5 bases, leaving 11 bases between them. CDR3 amino acids: CASSLETSNEQYF. In nucleotides, the CDR3 is TGTGCCAGCAGCTTGGAGACTAGTAACGAGCAGTACTTC. Together with reference TRBV7-6 and TRBJ2-7, the CDR3 gives the full variable domain: GAGVSQSPRYKVTKRGQDVALRCDPISGHVSLYWYRQALGQGPEFLTYFNYEAQQDKSGLPNDRFSAERPEGSISTLTIQRTEQRDSAMYRCASSLETSNEQYFGPGTRLTVT.

The chain employs TRBV7-8 and TRBJ1-5, with a weak D call TRBD1 (6 bases). Germline values: CDR1 SGHVS, CDR2 FQNEAQ. This CDR3 spans 16 amino acids. Trimming left V 5 bases short and J 7 bases short, with 21 bases between. For the CDR3, the DNA is TGTGCCAGCAGCCCGGGGGTTGGGACAATTCGCCAGCCCCAGCATTTT. This translates into CASSPGVGTIRQPQHF.

This clonotype was seen many times. The chain links TRBV11-2 to TRBJ1-1, with 7 bases identical to TRBD1. Looked up from germline, CDR1 is SGHAT and CDR2 is FQNNGV. This CDR3 spans 16 amino acids. Trimming took 0 bases from V and 0 from J; bases not matched to a gene: 4. CDR3 residues: CASSLDGTEMNTEAFF. CDR3 sequence (DNA): TGTGCCAGCAGCTTAGACGGGACAGAAATGAACACTGAAGCTTTCTTT.

This clonotype was picked up many times. This may stem from a read error, because a much larger clone lies one nucleotide away. The J gene is TRBJ2-5, the V gene TRBV3-1, with D uncertain. The germline CDR1 and CDR2 sequences are LGHDT and YNNKEL (reference sequence). The CDR3 consists of 10 residues. The chain's CDR3 is CASSQQTQYF. The CDR3 DNA sequence: TGTGCCAGCAGCCAACAGACCCAGTACTTC.

This clonotype was seen only once. V gene TRBV6-5 combines with J gene TRBJ2-7; D is tentatively TRBD1 or TRBD2 (5 bases each). V shed 0 bases and J shed 2 bases, with 11 bases lying between them. Germline V gene data show CDR1 as MNHEY and CDR2 as SVGAGI. The CDR3 loop spans 15 amino acids. The CDR3 DNA reads TGTGCCAGCAGTTACTCGACAGTGGGACCCTACGAGCAGTACTTC. It encodes CASSYSTVGPYEQYF.